The text below deals with one T cell receptor (beta chain). V dropped 2 bases and J dropped 7 bases, with 14 bases sitting between them. The CDR3 totals 14 residues. The germline CDR1 and CDR2 sequences are LGHDT and YNNKEL (reference sequence). These data come from a study of blood T cell repertoires in COVID-19. Looking at the study overall: In each case, the material was cDNA or gDNA derived from T cells, B-cell-depleted T cells, or PBMCs.

Here immunoSEQ multiplex PCR was the method, and the copy in TCRdb shows in-frame clones only, minus some. The table records some 140,000 clones, just under 85% of them present only once. V gene TRBV3-1 (or the pseudogene TRBV3-2) combines with J gene TRBJ1-2; no firm D call. The TCR originated in a woman aged 55-69 years with acute or convalescent COVID-19. The sample taken for sequencing was peripheral blood. CDR3 sequence reads: CASSQSTHPGGYTF. The CDR3 bases are TGTGCCAGCAGCCAATCAACCCACCCCGGTGGCTACACCTTC.